Below are 26 T cell receptor beta chains sequenced from a single sample in a study of long-term antiretroviral therapy in people with HIV. Running of the v3.0 immunoSEQ assay took place at survey level. Clones were sequenced by immunoSEQ multiplex PCR, and TCRdb holds only the in-frame ones, with some missing. The sample shows 19,000 or so clones, 70% to 80% of them seen only once. The starting material was unsorted PBMCs, obtained 2.2 years after starting antiretroviral therapy. These receptors came from a man in his forties or fifties with HIV.

This chain joins TRBV25-1 and TRBJ2-3; maybe TRBD2 (6 bases). The CDR3 extends over 16 amino acids. Trimming pared 0 bases from V and 3 bases from J, leaving 13 bases between. Per germline, CDR1 MGHDK and CDR2 SYGVNS. The CDR3 loop is CASSEYSGSVTDTQYF. For the CDR3, the DNA is TGTGCCAGCAGTGAATATAGCGGAAGCGTGACAGATACGCAGTATTTT.

The chain combines TRBV2 with TRBJ1-1; D gene unclear. There are 13 residues in the CDR3. Trimming stripped 6 bases from V and 1 base from J, with 9 bases between. CDR1 and CDR2 from the germline V gene are SNHLY and FYNNEI. DNA of the CDR3: TGTGCCAGCAGCATCGGCCAGAACACTGAAGCTTTCTTT. The encoded protein is CASSIGQNTEAFF.

This clone was found a few times. This rearrangement joins TRBV7-6 to TRBJ1-6; 8 bases line up with TRBD1. The CDR3 runs to 15 residues. Germline V gene lookup returns CDR1 SGHVS and CDR2 FNYEAQ. Trimming removed 5 bases from V and 7 bases from J; junction bases left unmatched: 7. The CDR3 bases are TGTGCCAGCAGCCCGGCGGGACAGGACAATTCACCCCTCCACTTT. Translated: CASSPAGQDNSPLHF.

The chain has TRBV5-1 and TRBJ2-5, with D hard to call. The CDR3 is 11 residues long. Trimming cost V 4 bases and J 1 base, with 2 bases left between them. Germline V gene data show CDR1 as SGHRS and CDR2 as YFSETQ. The CDR3 sequence: CASSGQETQYF. The CDR3 nucleotides are TGCGCCAGCAGCGGCCAAGAGACCCAGTACTTC.

This chain joins TRBV20-1 and TRBJ2-7, with D unclear. There are 11 residues in the CDR3. Germline CDR1 reads DFQATT; CDR2 reads SNEGSKA (reference sequence). Trimming shortened V by 3 bases and J by 4 bases, and 7 bases separated the two germline ends. CDR3 sequence reads: CSASLDYEQYF. The CDR3 bases are TGCAGTGCTAGTCTAGATTACGAGCAGTACTTC.

This clone was observed a handful of times. The V and J genes are TRBV10-3 and TRBJ2-5; possible D gene TRBD1, 7 bases. Germline V CDR1 and CDR2: ENHRY, SYGVKD. The ends were cut back, 8 bases at V and 5 bases at J, with 12 bases in the middle. This CDR3 contains 12 residues. Here the CDR3 reads CAIGGGWETQYF. CDR3 in DNA: TGTGCCATCGGAGGGGGCTGGGAGACCCAGTACTTC.

The chain joins TRBV12-5 to TRBJ1-1, with a possible D match to TRBD1 (5 bases). CDR3 length: 14 amino acids. Germline-derived CDR1 and CDR2 are LGHNT and FRNRAP. The germline V and J ends were trimmed by 2 bases and 3 bases, with 10 bases remaining between them. In nucleotides, the CDR3 is TGTGCTAGTGGTTTGTCAGGGAGGGACACTGAAGCTTTCTTT. It encodes CASGLSGRDTEAFF. The whole variable domain, filled in from reference TRBV12-5 and TRBJ1-1, reads DARVTQTPRHKVTEMGQEVTMRCQPILGHNTVFWYRQTMMQGLELLAYFRNRAPLDDSGMPKDRFSAEMPDATLATLKIQPSEPRDSAVYFCASGLSGRDTEAFFGQGTRLTVV.

The CDR3 protein is CASSATGTGSSQYF. CDR3 DNA: TGTGCCAGCAGCGCAACCGGGACCGGGAGTAGCCAGTACTTC. The rearrangement joins TRBV7-3 to TRBJ2-5; weak D call: TRBD2 (6 bases). Germline assignment: CDR1 SGHTA and CDR2 FQGTGA. The V gene lost 5 bases and the J gene lost 10 bases, with 20 bases spanning the gap. The CDR3 covers 14 residues.

The sample holds a few counts of this clone. V is TRBV19 and J is TRBJ2-1; unclear D gene. This CDR3 has 13 amino acids. CDR1 is LNHDA and CDR2 is SQIVND in the germline V gene (reference sequence). V was shortened by 11 bases and J by 8 bases, with 19 bases between the two germline ends. CDR3 DNA sequence: TGTGCCCATGGGAAGGGTTTCGGGCATGAGCAGTTCTTC. Translating gives CAHGKGFGHEQFF.

The V call is TRBV27, the J call TRBJ2-3; 7 nucleotides line up with TRBD2. The germline V gene has CDR1 MNHEY and CDR2 SMNVEV (reference sequence). J was trimmed by 4 bases and V by 0 bases; bases with no gene match: 10. There are 17 residues in the CDR3. CDR3 residues: CASSLSEGGRFADTQYF. Here the CDR3 DNA reads TGTGCCAGCAGTTTATCCGAGGGAGGGAGGTTTGCAGATACGCAGTATTTT.

This clone was counted a few times. The chain joins TRBV28 to TRBJ2-7; D gene unclear. The germline CDR1 and CDR2 sequences are MDHEN and SYDVKM. The CDR3 spans 13 residues. Trimming took 7 bases from V and 5 from J, leaving 15 bases between them. The DNA of the CDR3 is TGTGCCAGCACCCCTAGGGTCGAGAACGAGCAGTACTTC. This translates into CASTPRVENEQYF.

The rearrangement joins TRBV27 to TRBJ2-5; no firm D call. Germline V gene lookup returns CDR1 MNHEY and CDR2 SMNVEV (reference sequence). Trimming took off 1 base at V and 4 bases at J, with 10 bases between the two ends. The CDR3 contains 14 residues. CDR3 sequence: CASSLLAGLETQYF. CDR3 DNA: TGTGCCAGCAGTTTATTGGCCGGTCTAGAGACCCAGTACTTC.

The V call is TRBV7-8, the J call TRBJ2-7, with D maybe TRBD2 (5 bases). The CDR3 length is 14 residues. Trimming removed 5 bases at V and 2 bases at J, with 13 bases between. In germline, CDR1 is SGHVS, CDR2 FQNEAQ. The CDR3 is CASSPREGTYEQYF. Written as DNA, the CDR3 is TGTGCCAGCAGCCCCCGAGAGGGTACCTACGAGCAGTACTTC.

The rearrangement links TRBV10-2 to TRBJ2-7, with 9 nucleotides matching TRBD1. The length of the CDR3 is 16 residues. CDR1 is WSHSY, CDR2 SAAADI, per germline. Trimming took 6 bases from V and 2 from J; bases not matched to a gene: 11. The CDR3 region is CASRELVGTGTYEQYF. The CDR3, as DNA: TGCGCCAGCAGGGAACTTGTAGGGACAGGGACCTACGAGCAGTACTTC.

As DNA, the CDR3 is TGCAGCGTTGACGGTAGGCTGTATGGCTACACCTTC. It is translated as CSVDGRLYGYTF. The chain is built from TRBV29-1 and TRBJ1-2; no reliable D call. V lost 3 bases, J lost 5 bases, and 10 bases lay in between. Germline V lookup: CDR1 SQVTM, CDR2 ANQGSEA. The CDR3 has 12 amino acids.

This chain joins TRBV27 and TRBJ2-1, with 7 bases matching TRBD1. Germline V gene lookup returns CDR1 MNHEY and CDR2 SMNVEV (reference sequence). The CDR3 has 15 residues. Trimming took 5 bases from V and 8 from J; bases not matched to a gene: 12. CDR3 region: CASSPPGGKRYEQFF. For the CDR3, the DNA is TGTGCCAGCAGTCCTCCAGGGGGAAAGAGATATGAGCAGTTCTTC.

Details on this clone: One end of the junction fails to match germline, which may point to a read error. The rearrangement uses TRBV28 and TRBJ1-2; D may be TRBD1 (5 bases). CDR1 is MDHEN, CDR2 SYDVKM, per germline. The CDR3 runs 10 residues. The CDR3 DNA reads as TGTGCCAGCAGTTCCCGCAGGGTCGACTTC. It specifies CASSSRRVDF.

This clone turned up a few times. The genes are TRBV4-1 and TRBJ1-2; D might be TRBD1 (5 bases). Per the germline V gene, CDR1 is MGHRA and CDR2 is YSYEKL. The CDR3 contains 16 residues. The V end was cut by 1 base, the J end by 2 bases, with 14 bases between. CDR3: CASSQAGQGINYGYTF. In nucleotides, the CDR3 is TGCGCCAGCAGCCAAGCCGGCCAGGGAATCAACTATGGCTACACCTTC.

V is TRBV7-6 and J is TRBJ2-1; TRBD1 matches 9 bases. The CDR3 runs to 15 residues. The germline V gene encodes CDR1 SGHVS and CDR2 FNYEAQ. V lost 1 base and J lost 8; bases outside the gene matches: 6. The CDR3 spells CASSLGTGASDEQFF. CDR3 bases: TGTGCCAGCAGCTTAGGGACAGGGGCATCGGATGAGCAGTTCTTC.

This chain uses TRBV5-1 with TRBJ1-4; the match to TRBD1 covers 7 bases. This CDR3 has 14 amino acids. Germline CDR1 and CDR2: SGHRS and YFSETQ. The J segment lost 7 bases and the V segment lost 2 bases, leaving 5 bases of the junction unmatched. DNA of the CDR3: TGCGCCAGCAGCTTTGGACAGGATGGTGAAAAACTGTTTTTT. It encodes CASSFGQDGEKLFF.

This chain joins TRBV18 and TRBJ1-1; 7 bases fit TRBD1. The CDR3 extends over 13 amino acids. Germline V gives CDR1 KGHSH, CDR2 LQKENI. The trim removed 3 bases at V and 4 bases at J, leaving 2 bases unmatched. CDR3 nucleotides: TGTGCCAGCTCACCCTACAGGGGCACTGAAGCTTTCTTT. This codes for CASSPYRGTEAFF.

The V and J genes are TRBV7-2 and TRBJ1-1, with TRBD1 as a possible D gene (6 bases). Germline V gene sequence: CDR1 SGHTA, CDR2 FQGNSA. V lost 1 base and J lost 8, with 17 bases in between. The CDR3 covers 15 residues. CDR3 DNA sequence: TGTGCCAGCAGCTTAGTTCGCAGGGGCACAAACGAAGCTTTCTTT. This codes for CASSLVRRGTNEAFF.

The chain has TRBV9 and TRBJ1-2; 8 bases line up with TRBD1. The J segment lost 7 bases and the V segment lost 0 bases, leaving 8 bases of the junction unmatched. Germline V gene sequence: CDR1 SGDLS, CDR2 YYNGEE. The CDR3 consists of 15 residues. The CDR3 sequence is CASSVESAGGVGYTF. The CDR3 coding sequence is TGTGCCAGCAGCGTAGAATCCGCAGGGGGCGTTGGCTACACCTTC.

The chain recombines TRBV7-2 with TRBJ2-7; 14 bases are a match to TRBD2. The trim removed 5 bases at V and 4 bases at J, leaving 7 bases unmatched. The CDR3 extends over 16 amino acids. Germline-derived CDR1 and CDR2 are SGHTA and FQGNSA. CDR3: CASSLFGTSGSYEQYF. The CDR3 nucleotides are TGTGCCAGCAGCCTCTTTGGGACTAGCGGGAGTTACGAGCAGTACTTC.

The CDR3 DNA sequence: TGTGCCAGCAGTTTTAGACAGGGGGTCGGCGGGGAGCTGTTTTTT. Amino acid sequence: CASSFRQGVGGELFF. The J gene is TRBJ2-2, the V gene TRBV27; TRBD1 agrees at 9 bases. V was clipped by 3 bases and J by 7 bases; unmatched bases: 6. This CDR3 comprises 15 residues. Germline V gene lookup returns CDR1 MNHEY and CDR2 SMNVEV (reference sequence).

The chain recombines TRBV11-2 with TRBJ1-3; D gene ambiguous. There are 14 residues in the CDR3. Germline V gives CDR1 SGHAT, CDR2 FQNNGV. The V and J ends lost 10 bases and 0 bases respectively, with 13 bases between them. DNA for the CDR3: TGTGCCATCCGCCAGTTCCCCTCTGGAAACACCATATATTTT. Translating it yields CAIRQFPSGNTIYF. Supplemented by reference TRBV11-2 and TRBJ1-3, the full variable domain reads EAGVAQSPRYKIIEKRQSVAFWCNPISGHATLYWYQQILGQGPKLLIQFQNNGVVDDSQLPKDRFSAERLKGVDSTLKIQPAKLEDSAVYLCAIRQFPSGNTIYFGEGSWLTVV.